These 8 T cell receptor beta chains share one sample of origin, sequenced in a study of T cells after yellow fever vaccination. Using its own MiXCR run on the 5' RACE reads, TCRdb lists one record per CDR3 protein. This sample has about 300,000 distinct CDR3 sequences; around 10% occur once, and the top ten carry about 3%. The specimen was CD4+ T cells sorted from PBMCs, collected 5 days after the yellow fever booster vaccination. The receptors stem from a man in his late teens or twenties who received the YFV17D yellow fever vaccine.

The table lists this clonotype with a few counts. The chain uses TRBV20-1 and TRBJ1-3, with no clear D. The V gene's germline CDR1 is DFQATT and CDR2 SNEGSKA (reference sequence). Trimming pared 4 bases from V and 6 bases from J, leaving 10 bases between. This CDR3 comprises 12 residues. CDR3 nucleotide sequence: TGCAGTGCTATCCCGCAAGAAAACACCATATATTTT. Amino acids: CSAIPQENTIYF.

This clonotype was seen many times. This rearrangement joins TRBV5-1 to TRBJ2-5; D perhaps matches TRBD1 (6 bases). CDR3 length equals 13 residues. The V end lost 0 bases, the J end lost 5 bases, and 8 bases lay between the germline ends. Germline V gene sequence: CDR1 SGHRS, CDR2 YFSETQ. The DNA for the CDR3 is TGCGCCAGCAGCTTGGACAGGGTGGAGACCCAGTACTTC. Its translation is CASSLDRVETQYF. The complete variable domain, with remaining parts taken from reference TRBV5-1 and TRBJ2-5, reads KAGVTQTPRYLIKTRGQQVTLSCSPISGHRSVSWYQQTPGQGLQFLFEYFSETQRNKGNFPGRFSGRQFSNSRSEMNVSTLELGDSALYLCASSLDRVETQYFGPGTRLLVL.

The chain is built from TRBV4-3 and TRBJ2-2; 7 bases map to TRBD1. The germline CDR1 and CDR2 sequences are LGHNA and YSLEER. With 1 base clipped from V and 6 bases from J, the junction kept 8 bases outside the gene matches. The CDR3 is made up of 16 amino acids. The CDR3 bases are TGCGCCAGCAGCCAAGTTGCCCCCGGGACAGCCGGGGAGCTGTTTTTT. It translates to CASSQVAPGTAGELFF.

In its sample, this clonotype was seen many times. The genes are TRBV4-1 and TRBJ2-6; TRBD2 matches 11 bases. The length of the CDR3 is 22 residues. Germline V gene lookup returns CDR1 MGHRA and CDR2 YSYEKL. With V trimmed by 3 bases and J by 4 bases, 20 bases remained unmatched. The CDR3, as DNA: TGCGCCAGCAGCCACCGCAAAACTAGCGGGGGTCCACCGGCGCGGGGGGCCAACGTCCTGACTTTC. As protein: CASSHRKTSGGPPARGANVLTF.

The chain combines TRBV7-2 with TRBJ2-5, with D uncertain. Germline V gene lookup returns CDR1 SGHTA and CDR2 FQGNSA. The CDR3 length is 14 residues. V lost 1 base and J 1 base, leaving 7 bases between the germline ends. CDR3 in amino acids: CASSLVPVQETQYF. DNA for the CDR3: TGTGCCAGCAGCTTAGTGCCAGTCCAAGAGACCCAGTACTTC. Combining the CDR3 with reference TRBV7-2 and TRBJ2-5 gives the whole variable domain GAGVSQSPSNKVTEKGKDVELRCDPISGHTALYWYRQSLGQGLEFLIYFQGNSAPDKSGLPSDRFSAERTGGSVSTLTIQRTQQEDSAVYLCASSLVPVQETQYFGPGTRLLVL.

The rearrangement uses TRBV6-5 and TRBJ1-2; D call uncertain. The V gene's germline CDR1 is MNHEY and CDR2 SVGAGI. This CDR3 region has 13 residues. Trimming stripped 3 bases from V and 1 base from J, with 6 bases between. CDR3 loop: CASSYDRNYGYTF. In DNA form, the CDR3 reads TGTGCCAGCAGTTATGACCGTAACTATGGCTACACCTTC.

This clonotype was detected only a few times. The rearrangement links TRBV6-5 to TRBJ2-6; a possible D gene is TRBD1 (6 bases). CDR3 length: 17 amino acids. Trimming removed 6 bases at V and 2 bases at J, with 17 bases between. Germline V CDR1 and CDR2: MNHEY, SVGAGI. The CDR3, as DNA: TGTGCCAGCAGCCGGAAGAGTGGGGGCACTGGGGCCAACGTCCTGACTTTC. Protein sequence: CASSRKSGGTGANVLTF.

This clonotype was seen repeatedly, ten times or more. The chain has TRBV11-2 and TRBJ2-7; perhaps TRBD1 as D (6 bases). The CDR3 covers 13 residues. The V end was cut by 5 bases, the J end by 9 bases, with 17 bases between. In germline, CDR1 is SGHAT, CDR2 FQNNGV. CDR3 loop: CASSQTEGVGQYF. Here the CDR3 DNA reads TGTGCCAGCAGCCAAACCGAGGGGGTTGGGCAGTACTTC.